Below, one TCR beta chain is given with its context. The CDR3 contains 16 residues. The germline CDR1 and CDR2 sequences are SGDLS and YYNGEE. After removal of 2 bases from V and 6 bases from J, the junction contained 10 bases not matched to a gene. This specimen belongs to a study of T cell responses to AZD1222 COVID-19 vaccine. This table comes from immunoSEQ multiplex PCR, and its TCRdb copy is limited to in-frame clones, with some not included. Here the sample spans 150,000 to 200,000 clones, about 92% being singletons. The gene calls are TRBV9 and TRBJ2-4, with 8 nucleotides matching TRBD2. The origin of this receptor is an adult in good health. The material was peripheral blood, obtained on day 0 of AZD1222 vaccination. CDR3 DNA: TGTGCCAGCAGCGTCGGTCTCGGGGGGGCGCGAAACATTCAGTACTTC. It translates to CASSVGLGGARNIQYF.